This TCR beta chain was captured in a study of cytomegalovirus exposure and HLA in healthy donors. The CDR3 runs to 14 residues. V lost 7 bases, J lost 0 bases, and 12 bases lay in between. Germline V gives CDR1 MNHNS, CDR2 SASEGT. Turning to this clone: No antigen is known for it.

The PCR ran on 60 Vbeta and 13 Jbeta primers. Sequencing used immunoSEQ multiplex PCR; TCRdb keeps in-frame clones, though not all of them. Of 92,000 or so clones listed, about two thirds are singletons. General study points: Available immune exposure information was restricted to CMV serostatus only.

This rearrangement joins TRBV6-1 to TRBJ1-1; a possible D gene is TRBD1 (5 bases). Material: PBMCs. This clonotype was obtained from a woman in her fifties or sixties in good health and CMV-seropositive. DNA for the CDR3: TGTGCCAGCAATCCACAGGCGGTGAACACTGAAGCTTTCTTT. It yields the protein CASNPQAVNTEAFF.